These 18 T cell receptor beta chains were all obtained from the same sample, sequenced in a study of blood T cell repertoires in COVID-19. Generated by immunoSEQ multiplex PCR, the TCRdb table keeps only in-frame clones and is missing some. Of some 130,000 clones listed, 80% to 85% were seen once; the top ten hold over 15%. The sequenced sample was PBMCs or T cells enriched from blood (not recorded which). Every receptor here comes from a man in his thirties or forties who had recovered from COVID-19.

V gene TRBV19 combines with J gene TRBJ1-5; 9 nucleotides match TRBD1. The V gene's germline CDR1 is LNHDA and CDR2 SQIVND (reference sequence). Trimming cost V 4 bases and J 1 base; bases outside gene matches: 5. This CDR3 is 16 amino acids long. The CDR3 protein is CASSNSDRGSNQPQHF. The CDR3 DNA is TGTGCCAGTAGTAATTCCGACAGGGGGAGCAATCAGCCCCAGCATTTT.

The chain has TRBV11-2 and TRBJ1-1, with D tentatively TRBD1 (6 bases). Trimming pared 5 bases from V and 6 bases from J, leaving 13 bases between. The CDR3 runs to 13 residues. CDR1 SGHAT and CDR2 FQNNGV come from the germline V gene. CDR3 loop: CASSQDRGAEAFF. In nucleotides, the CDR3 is TGTGCCAGCAGCCAGGACAGAGGCGCTGAAGCTTTCTTT.

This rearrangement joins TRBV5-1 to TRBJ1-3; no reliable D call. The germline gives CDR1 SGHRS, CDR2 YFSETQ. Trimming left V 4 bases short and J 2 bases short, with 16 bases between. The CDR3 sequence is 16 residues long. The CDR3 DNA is TGCGCCAGCAGCCCCGGGTCCGCCCGGACTGGAAACACCATATATTTT. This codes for CASSPGSARTGNTIYF.

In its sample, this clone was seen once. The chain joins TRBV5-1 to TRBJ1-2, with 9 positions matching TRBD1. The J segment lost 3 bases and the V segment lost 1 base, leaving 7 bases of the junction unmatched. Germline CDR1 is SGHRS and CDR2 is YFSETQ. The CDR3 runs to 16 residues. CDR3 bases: TGCGCCAGCAGCTTGTCACCGGGACAGGGTTACTATGGCTACACCTTC. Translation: CASSLSPGQGYYGYTF.

The CDR3 DNA sequence: TGCAGCGTTGAGGGGGGACAGGGGGCAGCGGACTATGGCTACACCTTC. Protein sequence: CSVEGGQGAADYGYTF. The J gene is TRBJ1-2, the V gene TRBV29-1; 12 bases fit TRBD1. Trimming at V came to 3 bases and at J to 3 bases, leaving 8 bases not matched to a gene. CDR3 length: 16 amino acids. Germline V gives CDR1 SQVTM, CDR2 ANQGSEA.

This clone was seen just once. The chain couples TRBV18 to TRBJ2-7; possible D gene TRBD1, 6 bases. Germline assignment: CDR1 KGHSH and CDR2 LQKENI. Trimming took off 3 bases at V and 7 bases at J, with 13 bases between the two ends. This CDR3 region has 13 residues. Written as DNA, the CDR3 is TGTGCCAGCTCACCCGGGACAACTAGTGAGCAGTACGTC. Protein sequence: CASSPGTTSEQYV.

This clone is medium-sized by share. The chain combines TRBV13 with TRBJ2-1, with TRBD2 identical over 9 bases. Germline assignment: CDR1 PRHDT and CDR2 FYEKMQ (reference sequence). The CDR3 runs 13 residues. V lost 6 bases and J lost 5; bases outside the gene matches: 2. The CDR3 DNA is TGTGCCAGCAGTCGACTAGCGGACAATGAGCAGTTCTTC. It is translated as CASSRLADNEQFF.

The CDR3 is CASSVGQGVDYGYTF. In DNA, the CDR3 is TGTGCCAGCAGCGTAGGACAGGGGGTTGACTATGGCTACACCTTC. The chain uses TRBV9 and TRBJ1-2, with TRBD1 matching over 9 bases. The CDR3 is 15 residues long. The trim removed 0 bases at V and 3 bases at J, leaving 3 bases unmatched. From germline, CDR1 is SGDLS and CDR2 YYNGEE.

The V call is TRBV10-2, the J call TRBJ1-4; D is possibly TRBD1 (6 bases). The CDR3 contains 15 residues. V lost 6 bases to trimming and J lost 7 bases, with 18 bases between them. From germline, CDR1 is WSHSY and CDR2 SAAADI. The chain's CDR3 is CASREGAGAGEKLFF. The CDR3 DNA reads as TGCGCCAGCAGAGAAGGCGCAGGGGCGGGTGAAAAACTGTTTTTT.

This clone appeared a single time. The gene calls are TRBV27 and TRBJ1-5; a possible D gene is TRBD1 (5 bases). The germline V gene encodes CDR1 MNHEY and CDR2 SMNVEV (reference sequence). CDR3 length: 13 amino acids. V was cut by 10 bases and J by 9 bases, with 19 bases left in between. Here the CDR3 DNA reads TGTGCCACCCAGAACAGGCTAAGTGGGCCCCAGCATTTT. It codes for CATQNRLSGPQHF.

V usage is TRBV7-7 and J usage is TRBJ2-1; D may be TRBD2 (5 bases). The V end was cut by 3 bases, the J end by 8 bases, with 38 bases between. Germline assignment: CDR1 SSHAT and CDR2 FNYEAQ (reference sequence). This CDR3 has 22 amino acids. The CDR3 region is CASSLVPIVTGAGYEKLDEQFF. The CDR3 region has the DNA TGTGCCAGCAGCTTGGTGCCGATTGTAACGGGCGCGGGCTATGAAAAGCTGGATGAGCAGTTCTTC.

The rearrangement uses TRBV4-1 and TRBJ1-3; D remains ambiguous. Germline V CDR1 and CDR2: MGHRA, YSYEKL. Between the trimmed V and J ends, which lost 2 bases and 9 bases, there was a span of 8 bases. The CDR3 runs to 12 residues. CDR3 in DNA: TGCGCCAGCAGCCAATACCTAGGCACCATATATTTT. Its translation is CASSQYLGTIYF.

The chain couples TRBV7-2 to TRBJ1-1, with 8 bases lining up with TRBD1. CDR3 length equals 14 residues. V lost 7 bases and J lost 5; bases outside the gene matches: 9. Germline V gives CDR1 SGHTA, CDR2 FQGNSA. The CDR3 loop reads CASTHGQGRTEAFF. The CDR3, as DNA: TGTGCCAGCACCCACGGACAGGGACGGACTGAAGCTTTCTTT.

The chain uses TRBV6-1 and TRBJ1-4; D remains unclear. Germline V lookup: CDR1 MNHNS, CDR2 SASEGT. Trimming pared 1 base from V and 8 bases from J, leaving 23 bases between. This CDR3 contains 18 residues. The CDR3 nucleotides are TGTGCCAGCAGTGAAGAAGGGTCGGTGGCCCCGGGAAGGGAAAAACTGTTTTTT. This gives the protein CASSEEGSVAPGREKLFF.

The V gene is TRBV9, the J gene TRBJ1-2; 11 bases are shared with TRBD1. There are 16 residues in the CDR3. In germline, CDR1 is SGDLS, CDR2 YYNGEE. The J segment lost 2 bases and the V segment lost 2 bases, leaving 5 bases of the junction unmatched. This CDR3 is CASSVGDRGNNYGYTF. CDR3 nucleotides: TGTGCCAGCAGCGTCGGGGACAGGGGGAACAACTATGGCTACACCTTC.

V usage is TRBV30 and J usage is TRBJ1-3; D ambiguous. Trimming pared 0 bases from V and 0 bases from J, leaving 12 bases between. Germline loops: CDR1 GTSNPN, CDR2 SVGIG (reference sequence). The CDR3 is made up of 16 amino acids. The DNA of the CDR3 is TGTGCCTGGAGTGTGGAGGGTATTGTCTCTGGAAACACCATATATTTT. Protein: CAWSVEGIVSGNTIYF.

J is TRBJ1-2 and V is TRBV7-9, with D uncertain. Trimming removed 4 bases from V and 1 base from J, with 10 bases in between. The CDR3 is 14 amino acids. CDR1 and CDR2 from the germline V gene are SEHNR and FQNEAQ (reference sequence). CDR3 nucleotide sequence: TGTGCCAGCAGCTCCGTGGCAGTTAACTATGGCTACACCTTC. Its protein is CASSSVAVNYGYTF. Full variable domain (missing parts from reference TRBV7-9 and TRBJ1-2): DTGVSQNPRHKITKRGQNVTFRCDPISEHNRLYWYRQTLGQGPEFLTYFQNEAQLEKSRLLSDRFSAERPKGSFSTLEIQRTEQGDSAMYLCASSSVAVNYGYTFGSGTRLTVV.

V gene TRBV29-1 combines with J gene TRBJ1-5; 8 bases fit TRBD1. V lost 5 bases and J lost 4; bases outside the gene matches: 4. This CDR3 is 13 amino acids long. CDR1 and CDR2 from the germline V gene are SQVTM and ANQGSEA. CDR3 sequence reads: CSVWTGNNQPQHF. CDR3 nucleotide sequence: TGCAGCGTTTGGACAGGGAATAATCAGCCCCAGCATTTT.